The next 16 T cell receptor beta chains were all read from a single sample in a study of T cell responses to AZD1222 COVID-19 vaccine. TCRdb's table, derived via immunoSEQ multiplex PCR, lists solely in-frame clones and lacks some. The data show over 60,000 clones, with 75% to 85% seen just once and around 15% held by the top ten. The sequences come from peripheral blood, collected 28 days after the second AZD1222 dose. The source of these receptors is an adult who received the AZD1222 COVID-19 vaccine.

The rearrangement joins TRBV15 to TRBJ2-3, with TRBD1 matching over 8 bases. The V and J ends lost 4 bases and 3 bases, in that order; junction bases with no gene match: 12. Germline-derived CDR1 and CDR2 are LNHNV and YYDKDF (reference sequence). There are 17 residues in the CDR3. The CDR3 here is CATSNRTGKVITDTQYF. The CDR3 DNA follows: TGTGCCACCAGCAACCGGACAGGGAAGGTGATTACAGATACGCAGTATTTT.

The V and J genes are TRBV4-3 and TRBJ2-5, with a possible D match to TRBD2 (7 bases). The germline gives CDR1 LGHNA, CDR2 YSLEER. Trimming left V 0 bases short and J 4 bases short, with 12 bases between. The CDR3 contains 15 residues. DNA for the CDR3: TGCGCCAGCAGCCAAGAGGGGGGGGGCCTAGAGACCCAGTACTTC. This codes for CASSQEGGGLETQYF.

The chain combines TRBV4-3 with TRBJ1-5; 7 nucleotides line up with TRBD1. Germline CDR1 LGHNA, CDR2 YSLEER. The J segment lost 7 bases and the V segment lost 0 bases, leaving 6 bases of the junction unmatched. The CDR3 contains 15 residues. This chain's CDR3 is CASSQDHRGRQPQHF. The CDR3 DNA reads as TGCGCCAGCAGCCAAGATCACAGGGGAAGGCAGCCCCAGCATTTT.

The chain is built from TRBV7-2 and TRBJ2-7; 9 bases map to TRBD1. Germline CDR1 and CDR2: SGHTA and FQGNSA. V lost 1 base to trimming and J lost 1 base; unmatched junction nucleotides: 5. This CDR3 region has 16 residues. The CDR3 protein is CASSLVGTGMSYEQYF. Here the CDR3 DNA reads TGTGCCAGCAGCTTAGTTGGGACAGGGATGTCCTACGAGCAGTACTTC.

J is TRBJ2-3 and V is TRBV19; perhaps TRBD1 as D (5 bases). This CDR3 is 14 amino acids long. Trimming left V 7 bases short and J 8 bases short, with 19 bases between. The germline gives CDR1 LNHDA, CDR2 SQIVND (reference sequence). The CDR3 coding sequence is TGTGCCAGTACCCCACCCCCGACAGCCGGTACGCAGTATTTT. Encoded protein: CASTPPPTAGTQYF.

The V gene is TRBV7-2, the J gene TRBJ2-3, with 10 bases fitting TRBD2. The CDR3 extends over 17 amino acids. Germline-derived CDR1 and CDR2 are SGHTA and FQGNSA. After removal of 1 base from V and 4 bases from J, the junction contained 8 bases not matched to a gene. CDR3 bases: TGTGCCAGCAGCTTAGAAATTAGCGGGGGGTCCCCAGATACGCAGTATTTT. Residues: CASSLEISGGSPDTQYF.

Written as DNA, the CDR3 is TGTGCCATAGGGACTAGCGGGGATGAGCAGTTCTTC. It codes for CAIGTSGDEQFF. The V and J genes are TRBV10-3 and TRBJ2-1; 13 bases are shared with TRBD2. This CDR3 is 12 amino acids long. The V and J ends lost 9 bases and 8 bases, in that order; junction bases with no gene match: 1. Per germline, CDR1 ENHRY and CDR2 SYGVKD.

The J gene is TRBJ1-1, the V gene TRBV10-1, with D possibly TRBD1 on 5 matching bases. Germline loops: CDR1 WNHNN, CDR2 SYGVQD (reference sequence). This CDR3 comprises 17 residues. Trimming shortened V by 4 bases and J by 0 bases, and 18 bases separated the two germline ends. For the CDR3, the DNA is TGCGCCAGCAGTGCCTATCAGGGTTATGGGATGAACACTGAAGCTTTCTTT. Translating it yields CASSAYQGYGMNTEAFF.

This clone has just one count. This chain connects TRBV11-2 to TRBJ2-3; the match to TRBD1 covers 7 bases. CDR1 and CDR2 (germline): SGHAT, FQNNGV. CDR3 length: 16 amino acids. V gave up 5 bases and J gave up 3 bases; unmatched junction bases: 11. The CDR3 spells CASSLLHRGRTDTQYF. CDR3 coding DNA: TGTGCCAGCAGCCTACTGCACAGGGGCCGAACAGATACGCAGTATTTT.

This clone was observed a few times. The V gene is TRBV4-1, the J gene TRBJ1-5; D is perhaps TRBD1 (6 bases). CDR3 length: 16 amino acids. V dropped 0 bases and J dropped 2 bases, with 11 bases sitting between them. The germline V gene encodes CDR1 MGHRA and CDR2 YSYEKL. The CDR3 DNA reads as TGCGCCAGCAGCCAAGAGGGCAGGGGAGGCAATCAGCCCCAGCATTTT. As protein: CASSQEGRGGNQPQHF.

This clone has just one count. DNA of the CDR3: TGCGCCAGCAGCTTGGATCAGGGACTAGACACAGATACGCAGTATTTT. Amino acids: CASSLDQGLDTDTQYF. The genes are TRBV5-1 and TRBJ2-3, with 8 positions matching TRBD2. This CDR3 has 16 residues. Germline lookup yields CDR1 SGHRS and CDR2 YFSETQ. With V trimmed by 0 bases and J by 2 bases, 5 bases remained unmatched.

V is TRBV18 and J is TRBJ1-6, with D possibly being TRBD1 (6 bases). Germline CDR1 KGHSH, CDR2 LQKENI. V was trimmed by 2 bases and J by 9 bases, leaving 14 bases between them. This CDR3 is 15 amino acids long. The CDR3 DNA sequence: TGTGCCAGCTCACCATCGGGACACAGTGGTTCACCCCTCCACTTT. This codes for CASSPSGHSGSPLHF.

The chain couples TRBV6-5 to TRBJ2-1; 8 bases are a match to TRBD2. Germline CDR1 reads MNHEY; CDR2 reads SVGAGI. The J segment lost 6 bases and the V segment lost 8 bases, leaving 9 bases of the junction unmatched. The CDR3 spans 14 residues. In DNA, the CDR3 is TGTGCCAGCGCCGGGACTAGGGTTTCCAATGAGCAGTTCTTC. It codes for CASAGTRVSNEQFF.

The rearrangement links TRBV2 to TRBJ2-1; D is unresolved. V shed 7 bases and J shed 5 bases, with 12 bases lying between them. This CDR3 is 13 amino acids long. Germline assignment: CDR1 SNHLY and CDR2 FYNNEI. CDR3 DNA: TGTGCCAGCACAAAGGAAAAAGACAATGAGCAGTTCTTC. It is translated as CASTKEKDNEQFF.

This clone appeared a single time. This chain connects TRBV19 to TRBJ1-1; maybe TRBD1 (5 bases). Germline V gene data show CDR1 as LNHDA and CDR2 as SQIVND (reference sequence). The CDR3 covers 13 residues. V was clipped by 8 bases and J by 1 base, with 11 bases between them. CDR3 nucleotides: TGTGCCAGTCGGGCAGGGAGGAACACTGAAGCTTTCTTT. This codes for CASRAGRNTEAFF.

J is TRBJ1-4 and V is TRBV4-1, with D unresolved. V lost 0 bases to trimming and J lost 5 bases, with 10 bases between them. Looked up from germline, CDR1 is MGHRA and CDR2 is YSYEKL. The CDR3 has 15 residues. CDR3 bases: TGCGCCAGCAGCCAAGACCCCGTATCCAATGAAAAACTGTTTTTT. Translated: CASSQDPVSNEKLFF.